Given below is one T cell receptor beta chain in context. No antigen is known for it. The entry originates in a study of cytomegalovirus exposure and HLA in healthy donors. Study findings and constraints: Earlier results showed most TCR beta V segments being productive about 87% or about 30% of the time.

The PCR employed 60 Vbeta primers together with 13 Jbeta primers. Assay used: immunoSEQ multiplex PCR; TCRdb lists only in-frame clones, some missing. The data contain about 60,000 clones, approximately 80% of them singletons. The CDR3 has 16 amino acids. V was shortened by 2 bases and J by 1 base, with 17 bases between the two germline ends. Per germline, CDR1 GTSNPN and CDR2 SVGIG (reference sequence). This rearrangement joins TRBV30 to TRBJ2-5, with a weak D call TRBD2 (5 bases). The origin of this receptor is a woman in her thirties or forties in good health and CMV-seropositive. The specimen was PBMCs. The CDR3, as DNA: TGTGCCTGGAGTCGAGTCACTAGACATTTCCAAGAGACCCAGTACTTC. It is translated as CAWSRVTRHFQETQYF.